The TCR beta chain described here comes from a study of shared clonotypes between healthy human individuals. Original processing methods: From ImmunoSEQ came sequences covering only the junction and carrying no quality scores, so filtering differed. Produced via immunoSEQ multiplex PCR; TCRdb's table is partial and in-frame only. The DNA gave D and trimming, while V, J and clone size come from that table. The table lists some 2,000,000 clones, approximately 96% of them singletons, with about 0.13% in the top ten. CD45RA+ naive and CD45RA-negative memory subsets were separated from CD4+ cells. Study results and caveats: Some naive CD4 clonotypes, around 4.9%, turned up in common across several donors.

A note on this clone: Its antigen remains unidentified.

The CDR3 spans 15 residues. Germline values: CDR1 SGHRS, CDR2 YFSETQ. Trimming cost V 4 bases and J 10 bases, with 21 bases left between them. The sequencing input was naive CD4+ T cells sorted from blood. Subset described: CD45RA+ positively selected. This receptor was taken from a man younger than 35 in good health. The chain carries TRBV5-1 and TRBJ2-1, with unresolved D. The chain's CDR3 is CASSPHGTAPLEQFF. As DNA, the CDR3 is TGCGCCAGCAGCCCCCATGGTACTGCCCCTTTGGAGCAGTTCTTC.